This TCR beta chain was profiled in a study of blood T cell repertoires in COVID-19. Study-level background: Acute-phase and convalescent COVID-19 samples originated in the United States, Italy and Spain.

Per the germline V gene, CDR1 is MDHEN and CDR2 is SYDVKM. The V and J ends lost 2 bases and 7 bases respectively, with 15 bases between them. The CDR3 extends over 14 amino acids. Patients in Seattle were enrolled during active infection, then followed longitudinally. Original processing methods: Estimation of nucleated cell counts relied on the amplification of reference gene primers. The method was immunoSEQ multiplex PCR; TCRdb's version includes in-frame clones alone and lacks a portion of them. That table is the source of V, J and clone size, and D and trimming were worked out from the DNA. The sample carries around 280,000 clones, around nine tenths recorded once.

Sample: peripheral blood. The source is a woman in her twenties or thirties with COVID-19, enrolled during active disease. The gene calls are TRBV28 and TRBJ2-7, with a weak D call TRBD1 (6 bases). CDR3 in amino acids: CASSLPPLGAEQYF. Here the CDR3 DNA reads TGTGCCAGCAGTTTACCCCCATTGGGGGCTGAGCAGTACTTC.